This TCR beta chain was recovered during a study of T cell clusters in autoimmune cytopenias. Study observations and caveats: Exclusive TRB clusters were around 3-fold more numerous in healthy donors than in active autoimmune hepatitis.

TRB rearrangements were amplified by touch-down multiplex PCR with mixed TRB-A/B primers. With the multiplex PCR reads reprocessed, TCRdb shows one record per CDR3 protein and no DNA. Its clone listing holds about 6,100 distinct CDR3 sequences. TRB was amplified from roughly 250 ng of peripheral blood genomic DNA per sample. About this clonotype: Antigen unknown.

Separately, the same data were catalogued under a study of T cell repertoires in aging, cancer and after chemotherapy.

The sequenced material came from peripheral blood. The source of this sequence is a human donor in good health.

This CDR3 reads CATSDGLSAETQYF. The chain carries TRBV24-1 and TRBJ2-5. From germline, CDR1 is KGHDR and CDR2 SFDVKD. The CDR3 loop spans 14 amino acids.